The 26 T cell receptor beta chains given below trace back to one sample, sequenced in a study of blood T cell repertoires in COVID-19. TCRdb keeps only in-frame clones here, not all; method: immunoSEQ multiplex PCR. There are some 700,000 clones in the sample; over 80% occur only once, and under 0.3% lies in the top ten. The specimen was peripheral blood. All receptors come from a woman aged 18-35 years with acute or convalescent COVID-19.

The V gene is TRBV19, the J gene TRBJ1-4; no definite D call. Trimming left V 5 bases short and J 8 bases short, with 12 bases between. CDR1 and CDR2 from the germline V gene are LNHDA and SQIVND (reference sequence). There are 13 residues in the CDR3. The CDR3 spells CASSLPGGEKLFF. CDR3 coding DNA: TGTGCCAGTAGTCTGCCGGGTGGGGAAAAACTGTTTTTT.

The chain recombines TRBV30 with TRBJ1-2, with D tentatively TRBD1 (6 bases). V was cut by 0 bases and J by 5 bases, with 10 bases left in between. The V gene's germline CDR1 is GTSNPN and CDR2 SVGIG (reference sequence). The CDR3 sequence is 13 residues long. CDR3 amino acids: CAWSVSRGYGYTF. For the CDR3, the DNA is TGTGCCTGGAGTGTTTCGAGGGGGTATGGCTACACCTTC.

This chain connects TRBV5-1 to TRBJ1-5; D not certain. The CDR3 is 15 residues long. V dropped 4 bases and J dropped 5 bases, with 16 bases sitting between them. CDR1 is SGHRS and CDR2 is YFSETQ in the germline V gene. CDR3 sequence (DNA): TGCGCCAGCAGCCCAACCGGGAGAGCGGATCAGCCCCAGCATTTT. It translates to CASSPTGRADQPQHF.

The chain combines TRBV5-1 with TRBJ2-3, with a weak D call TRBD2 (7 bases). CDR1 and CDR2 (germline): SGHRS, YFSETQ. V was shortened by 1 base and J by 1 base, with 16 bases between the two germline ends. The CDR3 spans 17 residues. The CDR3 DNA follows: TGCGCCAGCAGCTTGCTGGTCAAGGGGGGGCGCACAGATACGCAGTATTTT. This sequence encodes CASSLLVKGGRTDTQYF.

V is TRBV20-1 and J is TRBJ1-1; TRBD1 matches 8 bases. Germline-derived CDR1 and CDR2 are DFQATT and SNEGSKA (reference sequence). J lost 3 bases, V lost 3 bases, and 3 bases had no gene match. The CDR3 runs 13 residues. The CDR3 is CSASGDRHTEAFF. The DNA for the CDR3 is TGCAGTGCTAGTGGGGACAGGCACACTGAAGCTTTCTTT.

The chain uses TRBV19 and TRBJ1-5, with 10 positions matching TRBD1. With V trimmed by 9 bases and J by 7 bases, 6 bases remained unmatched. The length of the CDR3 is 13 residues. Germline V gene sequence: CDR1 LNHDA, CDR2 SQIVND (reference sequence). CDR3 in amino acids: CASRDRGYQPQHF. In DNA form, the CDR3 reads TGTGCCAGCCGGGACAGGGGCTACCAGCCCCAGCATTTT. Complete variable domain (other parts from reference TRBV19 and TRBJ1-5): DGGITQSPKYLFRKEGQNVTLSCEQNLNHDAMYWYRQDPGQGLRLIYYSQIVNDFQKGDIAEGYSVSREKKESFPLTVTSAQKNPTAFYLCASRDRGYQPQHFGDGTRLSIL.

This sequence joins TRBV12-5 and TRBJ1-3; 8 nucleotides line up with TRBD1. V lost 1 base and J lost 0; bases outside the gene matches: 8. The germline CDR1 and CDR2 sequences are LGHNT and FRNRAP. The CDR3 sequence is 18 residues long. The CDR3 reads CASGLGRDRTPSGNTIYF. DNA of the CDR3: TGTGCTAGTGGTTTGGGGCGGGACAGGACGCCCTCTGGAAACACCATATATTTT.

The V and J genes are TRBV30 and TRBJ1-1, with a weak D call TRBD1 (5 bases). The V gene's germline CDR1 is GTSNPN and CDR2 SVGIG (reference sequence). The CDR3 is 14 amino acids. Trimming shortened V by 4 bases and J by 4 bases, and 16 bases separated the two germline ends. The CDR3 here is CAWNGGNRPTEAFF. In nucleotides, the CDR3 is TGTGCCTGGAATGGGGGGAACAGACCCACTGAAGCTTTCTTT.

The rearrangement joins TRBV10-3 to TRBJ1-2; D possibly corresponds to TRBD1 (5 bases). The CDR3 length is 15 residues. The ends were cut back, 2 bases at V and 6 bases at J, with 16 bases in the middle. Germline V gene lookup returns CDR1 ENHRY and CDR2 SYGVKD. CDR3 in amino acids: CAISEAGTAPNGYTF. CDR3 coding DNA: TGTGCCATCAGTGAGGCGGGGACGGCCCCGAATGGCTACACCTTC.

The V and J genes are TRBV12-3 or TRBV12-4 and TRBJ2-7; D gene unclear. The CDR3 sequence is 13 residues long. Trimming removed 3 bases from V and 2 bases from J, with 8 bases in between. CDR3: CASSLENPYEQYF. The CDR3, as DNA: TGTGCCAGCAGTTTGGAGAATCCCTACGAGCAGTACTTC.

The chain carries TRBV28 and TRBJ1-1, with D possibly being TRBD1 (6 bases). CDR3 length: 13 residues. Germline values: CDR1 MDHEN, CDR2 SYDVKM. Trimming pared 4 bases from V and 9 bases from J, leaving 15 bases between. In DNA, the CDR3 is TGTGCCAGCAGTTCGTACAGGGACGCCAAAGCTTTCTTT. Translated, it gives CASSSYRDAKAFF.

In the case of this clone: The same CDR3 can be traced to other DNA sequences in this sample. The V and J genes are TRBV5-1 and TRBJ2-3, with a weak D call TRBD2 (5 bases). V was clipped by 0 bases and J by 2 bases, with 7 bases between them. This CDR3 has 14 residues. Per germline, CDR1 SGHRS and CDR2 YFSETQ. DNA of the CDR3: TGCGCCAGCAGCTTGGGGGGAGACACAGATACGCAGTATTTT. Translation: CASSLGGDTDTQYF.

The chain couples TRBV5-6 to TRBJ1-2; D is ambiguous. Germline-derived CDR1 and CDR2 are SGHDT and YYEEEE. This CDR3 has 13 amino acids. V shed 0 bases and J shed 4 bases, with 7 bases lying between them. The CDR3 coding sequence is TGTGCCAGCAGCTTGGGAGATACCTATGGCTACACCTTC. It translates to CASSLGDTYGYTF.

This clone was observed once. V usage is TRBV5-4 and J usage is TRBJ1-2; D unresolved. Germline V gene data show CDR1 as SGHNT and CDR2 as YYREEE (reference sequence). Between the trimmed V and J ends, which lost 0 bases and 2 bases, there was a span of 5 bases. There are 13 residues in the CDR3. The CDR3 DNA is TGTGCCAGCAGCTTGGACGGGAACTATGGCTACACCTTC. It translates to CASSLDGNYGYTF.

The chain links TRBV5-6 to TRBJ2-7; D remains unclear. The CDR3 runs 11 residues. Trimming pared 0 bases from V and 5 bases from J, leaving 3 bases between. Germline V CDR1 and CDR2: SGHDT, YYEEEE. The CDR3 DNA reads as TGTGCCAGCAGCTTGGCCAACGAGCAGTACTTC. It encodes CASSLANEQYF.

The chain has TRBV11-2 and TRBJ1-2, with TRBD1 matching 9 bases. This CDR3 spans 15 amino acids. The ends lost 5 bases at V and 4 bases at J; junction bases unmatched: 8. Germline V lookup: CDR1 SGHAT, CDR2 FQNNGV. The CDR3 region has the DNA TGTGCCAGCAGCCTTCTAGGGACAGGGAGCTATGGCTACACCTTC. It translates to CASSLLGTGSYGYTF.

The chain joins TRBV3-1 (or the pseudogene TRBV3-2) to TRBJ1-4; D may be TRBD1 (5 bases). Trimming shortened V by 0 bases and J by 8 bases, and 10 bases separated the two germline ends. The germline V gene has CDR1 LGHDT and CDR2 YNNKEL (reference sequence). CDR3 length: 14 amino acids. CDR3 residues: CASSQDPGVEKLFF. The CDR3 DNA sequence: TGTGCCAGCAGCCAAGATCCGGGGGTCGAAAAACTGTTTTTT.

The V gene is TRBV3-1 (or the pseudogene TRBV3-2), the J gene TRBJ1-2; 8 bases fit TRBD1. V gave up 3 bases and J gave up 7 bases; unmatched junction bases: 10. The CDR3 runs to 15 residues. From germline, CDR1 is LGHDT and CDR2 YNNKEL (reference sequence). CDR3 loop: CASSQSWDRPLGYTF. The CDR3 coding sequence is TGTGCCAGCAGCCAGAGCTGGGACAGGCCCCTTGGCTACACCTTC.

V gene TRBV24-1 combines with J gene TRBJ1-2; possible D gene TRBD1, 6 bases. This CDR3 spans 11 amino acids. The V gene lost 9 bases and the J gene lost 3 bases, with 7 bases spanning the gap. Germline CDR1 and CDR2: KGHDR and SFDVKD. In DNA form, the CDR3 reads TGTGCCACCTGGACAGACTATGGCTACACCTTC. Amino acid sequence: CATWTDYGYTF.

The chain joins TRBV27 to TRBJ2-2; 7 bases match TRBD1. V was pared by 4 bases and J by 6 bases, with 8 bases of the junction left unmatched. Germline loops: CDR1 MNHEY, CDR2 SMNVEV (reference sequence). This CDR3 has 15 residues. CDR3 DNA sequence: TGTGCCAGCAGTTCCCGGGACAGACTTTCCGGGGAGCTGTTTTTT. It translates to CASSSRDRLSGELFF.

For this clone: One end of the junction fails to match germline, which may point to a read error. The V call is TRBV28, the J call TRBJ1-6; D gene unclear. The germline V gene has CDR1 MDHEN and CDR2 SYDVKM. This CDR3 is 14 amino acids long. The CDR3 DNA reads TGTGCCAGCAGTTTTACATCCTCTAATTCACCCCTCCACTTT. Protein product: CASSFTSSNSPLHF.

The chain has TRBV6-5 and TRBJ1-1, with a tentative D call TRBD1 (6 bases). Germline V CDR1 and CDR2: MNHEY, SVGAGI. The CDR3 length is 14 residues. Trimming took 4 bases from V and 0 from J, leaving 9 bases between them. The CDR3 DNA reads TGTGCCAGCAGTTTGACAGGTATGAACACTGAAGCTTTCTTT. Protein: CASSLTGMNTEAFF.

This sequence joins TRBV12-5 and TRBJ1-2, with D tentatively TRBD1 (6 bases). The V gene's germline CDR1 is LGHNT and CDR2 FRNRAP. The CDR3 sequence is 15 residues long. V shed 4 bases and J shed 2 bases, with 14 bases lying between them. This chain's CDR3 is CASGSPDQGNYGYTF. CDR3 DNA: TGTGCTAGTGGTTCGCCAGACCAGGGGAACTATGGCTACACCTTC.

V and J are TRBV19 and TRBJ1-2, with TRBD1 matching over 9 bases. J gave up 2 bases and V 8 bases, and 12 bases lay outside the gene matches. Germline loops: CDR1 LNHDA, CDR2 SQIVND (reference sequence). There are 16 residues in the CDR3. The chain's CDR3 is CASAADRGRSNYGYTF. CDR3 sequence (DNA): TGTGCCAGTGCCGCGGACAGGGGACGCTCCAACTATGGCTACACCTTC.

The rearrangement links TRBV7-2 to TRBJ2-7; D is unresolved. In germline, CDR1 is SGHTA, CDR2 FQGNSA. Trimming took 1 base from V and 7 from J, leaving 14 bases between them. The CDR3 spans 14 residues. The CDR3 DNA reads TGTGCCAGCAGCTTAGGAGGTAGCCCCCAGGAGCAGTACTTC. Its protein product is CASSLGGSPQEQYF.

CDR3 protein: CASSSSGISYGYTF. The CDR3 DNA reads as TGTGCCAGCAGCTCCTCGGGGATTTCCTATGGCTACACCTTC. The rearrangement uses TRBV27 and TRBJ1-2, with unresolved D. V lost 6 bases, J lost 4 bases, and 15 bases lay in between. Germline CDR1 and CDR2: MNHEY and SMNVEV (reference sequence). The CDR3 is made up of 14 amino acids.